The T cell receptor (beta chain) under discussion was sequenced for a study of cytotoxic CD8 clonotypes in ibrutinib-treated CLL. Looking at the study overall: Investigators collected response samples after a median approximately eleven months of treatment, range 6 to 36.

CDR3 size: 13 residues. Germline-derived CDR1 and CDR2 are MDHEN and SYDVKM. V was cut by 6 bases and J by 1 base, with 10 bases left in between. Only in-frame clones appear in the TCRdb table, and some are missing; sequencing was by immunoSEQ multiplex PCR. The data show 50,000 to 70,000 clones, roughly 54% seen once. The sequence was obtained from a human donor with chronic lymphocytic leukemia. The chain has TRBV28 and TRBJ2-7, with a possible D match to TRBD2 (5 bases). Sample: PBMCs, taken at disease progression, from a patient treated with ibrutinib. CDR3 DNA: TGTGCCAGCAGCCCCGGAGGATCCTACGAGCAGTACTTC. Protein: CASSPGGSYEQYF.